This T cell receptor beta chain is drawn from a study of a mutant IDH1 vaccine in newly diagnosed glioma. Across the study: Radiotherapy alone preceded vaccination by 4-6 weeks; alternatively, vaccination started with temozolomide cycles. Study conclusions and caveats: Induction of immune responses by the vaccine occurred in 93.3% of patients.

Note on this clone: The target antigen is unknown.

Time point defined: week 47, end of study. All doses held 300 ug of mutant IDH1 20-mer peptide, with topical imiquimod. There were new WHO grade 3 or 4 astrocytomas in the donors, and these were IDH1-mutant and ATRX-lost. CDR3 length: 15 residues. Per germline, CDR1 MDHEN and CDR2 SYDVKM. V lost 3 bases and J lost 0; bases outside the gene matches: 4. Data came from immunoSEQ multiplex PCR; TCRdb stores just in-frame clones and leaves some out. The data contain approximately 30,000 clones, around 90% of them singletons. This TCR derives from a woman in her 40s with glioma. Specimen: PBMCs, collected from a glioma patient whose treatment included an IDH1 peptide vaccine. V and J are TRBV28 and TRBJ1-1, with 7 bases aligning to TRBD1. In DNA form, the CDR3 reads TGTGCCAGCAGTTTGGCCGGGACAGTGAACACTGAAGCTTTCTTT. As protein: CASSLAGTVNTEAFF.